This passage covers 32 T cell receptor beta chains from one sample sequenced in a study of beta chain features in type 1 diabetes. Antigens of these TCRs are unknown. Sequenced material consisted of expressed TCRB transcripts (all of the isolated RNA was reverse transcribed). Profiling relied on immunoSEQ multiplex PCR, and the TCRdb table lists in-frame clones only, not all of them. The sample shows about 140,000 clones, about 13% of them seen only once. Study-wide results and caveats: Researchers report that Type 1 diabetes patients had moderately but significantly shorter TCRB CDR3s across all four CD4+ subsets.

Sequencing was carried out using central memory CD4+ T cells from blood. These receptor sequences come from a man younger than 30 with type 1 diabetes.

This clone was found a few times. The chain employs TRBV14 and TRBJ2-5; TRBD2 matches 10 bases. Germline lookup yields CDR1 SGHDN and CDR2 FVKESK. This CDR3 region has 16 residues. Trimming took 4 bases from V and 5 from J; bases not matched to a gene: 10. The CDR3 region has the DNA TGTGCCAGCAGCCTCCTGGGCGGGACTAGCGTGGAGACCCAGTACTTC. Translating it yields CASSLLGGTSVETQYF.

The V call is TRBV28, the J call TRBJ1-2, with D hard to call. Trimming took 4 bases from V and 12 from J, leaving 15 bases between them. The CDR3 runs 12 residues. The germline V gene has CDR1 MDHEN and CDR2 SYDVKM. The CDR3 here is CASSSAGGVHTF. In DNA, the CDR3 is TGTGCCAGCAGTTCTGCAGGTGGGGTGCACACCTTC.

J is TRBJ2-1 and V is TRBV9, with D uncertain. Looked up from germline, CDR1 is SGDLS and CDR2 is YYNGEE. Trimming pared 0 bases from V and 0 bases from J, leaving 13 bases between. The CDR3 is 17 residues long. The DNA of the CDR3 is TGTGCCAGCAGCGTAGAGGGCGCCACGAGCTCCTACAATGAGCAGTTCTTC. As protein: CASSVEGATSSYNEQFF.

CDR3 nucleotides: TGTGCCAGCAGCCTACATGGGGGCACTGAAGCTTTCTTT. Protein: CASSLHGGTEAFF. V is TRBV28 and J is TRBJ1-1; TRBD1 is a possible D gene (5 bases). CDR1 and CDR2 (germline): MDHEN, SYDVKM. V was shortened by 6 bases and J by 4 bases, with 12 bases between the two germline ends. The CDR3 covers 13 residues.

There are many counts of this clone. The chain is built from TRBV5-4 and TRBJ2-5; D uncertain. Looked up from germline, CDR1 is SGHNT and CDR2 is YYREEE (reference sequence). V gave up 2 bases and J gave up 4 bases, with 15 bases separating them. The CDR3 consists of 15 residues. CDR3 sequence (DNA): TGTGCCAGCAGCTTCTTACTTGATCAGCTAGAGACCCAGTACTTC. This translates into CASSFLLDQLETQYF.

The genes are TRBV19 and TRBJ2-2; 8 positions agree with TRBD1. The CDR3 loop spans 18 amino acids. CDR1 is LNHDA and CDR2 is SQIVND in the germline V gene (reference sequence). Unmatched junction bases numbered 18, after V lost 6 bases and J lost 6 bases. The CDR3 nucleotides read TGTGCCAGTAGCACCGGGACAGGTTTAAATTTTGGTCCCGGGGAGCTGTTTTTT. Translated: CASSTGTGLNFGPGELFF.

This chain connects TRBV29-1 to TRBJ1-1, with a weak D call TRBD1 (5 bases). Trimming took 7 bases from V and 4 from J, leaving 16 bases between them. The length of the CDR3 is 13 residues. Germline V lookup: CDR1 SQVTM, CDR2 ANQGSEA. The CDR3 DNA reads as TGCAGCGCATACCAGACCGGGGCCACTGAAGCTTTCTTT. Its protein product is CSAYQTGATEAFF. The entire variable domain, with the rest obtained from reference TRBV29-1 and TRBJ1-1, is as follows: SAVISQKPSRDICQRGTSLTIQCQVDSQVTMMFWYRQQPGQSLTLIATANQGSEATYESGFVIDKFPISRPNLTFSTLTVSNMSPEDSSIYLCSAYQTGATEAFFGQGTRLTVV.

V is TRBV25-1 and J is TRBJ2-3; TRBD2 matches at 11 bases. The V segment lost 5 bases and the J segment 6 bases; nucleotides outside the gene matches: 7. Germline-derived CDR1 and CDR2 are MGHDK and SYGVNS. The CDR3 is 15 residues long. Here the CDR3 reads CASSFSGGAGDTQYF. CDR3 DNA: TGTGCCAGCAGTTTTAGCGGGGGGGCCGGGGATACGCAGTATTTT.

V is TRBV19 and J is TRBJ1-2, with 7 bases lining up with TRBD1. The J segment lost 3 bases and the V segment lost 9 bases, leaving 7 bases of the junction unmatched. The germline gives CDR1 LNHDA, CDR2 SQIVND (reference sequence). CDR3 length equals 13 residues. CDR3 in DNA: TGTGCCAGCAAGGGACAGATGGACTATGGCTACACCTTC. It specifies CASKGQMDYGYTF. The variable domain in full, with the rest retrieved from reference TRBV19 and TRBJ1-2, is DGGITQSPKYLFRKEGQNVTLSCEQNLNHDAMYWYRQDPGQGLRLIYYSQIVNDFQKGDIAEGYSVSREKKESFPLTVTSAQKNPTAFYLCASKGQMDYGYTFGSGTRLTVV.

This rearrangement joins TRBV7-6 to TRBJ1-2; no definite D call. The CDR3 has 14 amino acids. CDR1 and CDR2 from the germline V gene are SGHVS and FNYEAQ. V was shortened by 5 bases and J by 5 bases, with 15 bases between the two germline ends. The CDR3 DNA sequence: TGTGCCAGCAGCCCGCCGGGTAAAGATTATGGCTACACCTTC. This encodes CASSPPGKDYGYTF.

A word on this clone: A clone one base away is much larger, so this may be a read error. The chain recombines TRBV28 with TRBJ1-5; D might be TRBD1 (6 bases). Germline V CDR1 and CDR2: MDHEN, SYDVKM. The CDR3 spans 12 residues. Trimming removed 2 bases at V and 8 bases at J, with 7 bases between. The CDR3 nucleotides are TGTGCCAGCAGTTTAAGGGGGGAGCCCCAGCATTTT. Its translation is CASSLRGEPQHF.

In this sample, this clone turned up a few times. The chain links TRBV15 to TRBJ1-6; unclear D gene. Trimming shortened V by 3 bases and J by 5 bases, and 8 bases separated the two germline ends. CDR1 and CDR2 (germline): LNHNV, YYDKDF (reference sequence). This CDR3 is built from 14 residues. The CDR3 DNA reads TGTGCCACCAGCAGGGAGGTGGATAATTCACCCCTCCACTTT. Residues: CATSREVDNSPLHF.

This clone was observed at least ten times. CDR3 protein: CASSQEGGNSWYF. The DNA for the CDR3 is TGCGCCAGCAGCCAAGAAGGGGGCAACTCTTGGTACTTC. The genes are TRBV4-1 and TRBJ2-7; the match to TRBD1 covers 7 bases. The junction had 8 bases not matched to a gene; V was cut back by 0 bases and J by 12 bases. From germline, CDR1 is MGHRA and CDR2 YSYEKL. This CDR3 spans 13 amino acids.

This clone has a handful of counts. The rearrangement joins TRBV23-1 to TRBJ2-1; TRBD1 or TRBD2 may be the D gene (6 bases each). TRBV23-1 is designated an ORF whose function remains uncertain. The V end lost 6 bases, the J end lost 1 base, and 16 bases lay between the germline ends. CDR3 length: 16 amino acids. This CDR3 is CASRSVRGASYNEQFF. In nucleotides, the CDR3 is TGCGCCAGCAGGAGTGTTAGGGGGGCGTCCTACAATGAGCAGTTCTTC.

This clone has a handful of counts. This chain joins TRBV5-1 and TRBJ2-1, with D possibly being TRBD2 (6 bases). Trimming took off 1 base at V and 0 bases at J, with 11 bases between the two ends. Germline CDR1 reads SGHRS; CDR2 reads YFSETQ. CDR3 length: 16 amino acids. CDR3 residues: CASSLTLASSYNEQFF. The DNA for the CDR3 is TGCGCCAGCAGCTTGACCCTAGCGAGCTCCTACAATGAGCAGTTCTTC.

The chain couples TRBV12-2 to TRBJ2-6; the D call TRBD1 from the table was never checked on the DNA. TRBV12-2 is noted as a pseudogene. The CDR3 sequence is 20 residues long. Written as DNA, the CDR3 is TGTGCAAGTCGCTTAGGGGACAGGGGGCCGCCTAGCGCTGGGGCCAACGTCCTGACTTTC. It codes for CASRLGDRGPPSAGANVLTF.

The chain joins TRBV9 to TRBJ1-1; D is undetermined. Trimming pared 0 bases from V and 3 bases from J, leaving 6 bases between. Germline values: CDR1 SGDLS, CDR2 YYNGEE. This CDR3 is 13 amino acids long. The CDR3 nucleotides read TGTGCCAGCAGCGTAGTAAGTGACACTGAAGCTTTCTTT. The encoded protein is CASSVVSDTEAFF.

This clone was found a few times. The chain uses TRBV2 and TRBJ1-6; TRBD1 aligns across 9 bases. The V gene's germline CDR1 is SNHLY and CDR2 FYNNEI. There are 16 residues in the CDR3. With V trimmed by 6 bases and J by 10 bases, 13 bases remained unmatched. The CDR3 loop is CASRSPGQGRESPLHF. The CDR3 DNA reads TGTGCCAGCAGGAGCCCGGGACAGGGTAGAGAGTCACCCCTCCACTTT.

This clone has only a few counts. The chain combines TRBV6-5 with TRBJ1-5; TRBD1 matches at 8 bases. The V gene's germline CDR1 is MNHEY and CDR2 SVGAGI. V lost 6 bases and J lost 4; bases outside the gene matches: 8. The CDR3 spans 15 residues. CDR3 region: CASRFRQGWNQPQHF. As DNA, the CDR3 is TGTGCCAGCAGGTTCAGACAGGGGTGGAATCAGCCCCAGCATTTT.

This clone was seen more than once but under ten times. The chain combines TRBV9 with TRBJ2-6; D is uncertain. CDR1 is SGDLS and CDR2 is YYNGEE in the germline V gene. Trimming pared 0 bases from V and 3 bases from J, leaving 4 bases between. The CDR3 runs 14 residues. CDR3 coding DNA: TGTGCCAGCAGCGTAGCGGGTGGGGCCAACGTCCTGACTTTC. It translates to CASSVAGGANVLTF.

The chain employs TRBV29-1 and TRBJ2-7; 9 bases are a match to TRBD1. The germline V gene encodes CDR1 SQVTM and CDR2 ANQGSEA. The CDR3 loop spans 11 amino acids. V lost 7 bases and J lost 6; bases outside the gene matches: 4. CDR3 nucleotide sequence: TGCAGCGCAGGACAGGGGAGCGAGCAGTACTTC. It translates to CSAGQGSEQYF.

CDR3 in amino acids: CAWSAPGAEAFF. CDR3 sequence (DNA): TGTGCCTGGAGTGCTCCAGGCGCTGAAGCTTTCTTT. The rearrangement links TRBV30 to TRBJ1-1; no clear D. This CDR3 is built from 12 residues. CDR1 GTSNPN and CDR2 SVGIG come from the germline V gene (reference sequence). V was shortened by 1 base and J by 6 bases, with 9 bases between the two germline ends.

This chain joins TRBV29-1 and TRBJ1-5, with 7 bases aligning to TRBD1. The V gene end was trimmed by 4 bases and the J gene end by 4 bases; junction bases not matched to a gene: 7. Germline CDR1 is SQVTM and CDR2 is ANQGSEA. This CDR3 is 14 amino acids long. DNA of the CDR3: TGCAGCGTTGTTGGGGCAGGGGGAAATCAGCCCCAGCATTTT. Its translation: CSVVGAGGNQPQHF.

V gene TRBV6-6 combines with J gene TRBJ1-6; unclear D gene. The ends were cut back, 8 bases at V and 0 bases at J, with 14 bases in the middle. Germline-derived CDR1 and CDR2 are MNHNY and SVGAGI (reference sequence). The CDR3 is 16 amino acids. The CDR3 DNA follows: TGTGCCAGCCGGGAGGACTTGAGCTCCTATAATTCACCCCTCCACTTT. Translated, it gives CASREDLSSYNSPLHF.

This sequence joins TRBV9 and TRBJ2-5; D is ambiguous. The CDR3 is made up of 14 amino acids. Trimming took off 2 bases at V and 5 bases at J, with 13 bases between the two ends. Germline values: CDR1 SGDLS, CDR2 YYNGEE. CDR3 sequence (DNA): TGTGCCAGCAGCGTGGCAGGATCTTCGGAGACCCAGTACTTC. As protein: CASSVAGSSETQYF.

This clone was observed a few times. The chain couples TRBV7-2 to TRBJ2-2; no reliable D call. Germline V gene lookup returns CDR1 SGHTA and CDR2 FQGNSA. CDR3 size: 16 residues. V shed 6 bases and J shed 5 bases, with 19 bases lying between them. CDR3 region: CASSPRTAASTGELFF. The DNA of the CDR3 is TGTGCCAGCAGTCCTCGGACGGCGGCTTCTACCGGGGAGCTGTTTTTT.

The CDR3 bases are TGTGCCAGCAGAAAGCCGGGCGGTAGCACTGAAGCTTTCTTT. It is translated as CASRKPGGSTEAFF. The chain is built from TRBV6-5 and TRBJ1-1; D remains unclear. V was trimmed by 6 bases and J by 4 bases, leaving 15 bases between them. This CDR3 spans 14 amino acids. Germline CDR1 and CDR2: MNHEY and SVGAGI.

This clone was seen a handful of times. V gene TRBV5-1 combines with J gene TRBJ2-3; 8 bases align to TRBD1. Germline CDR1 reads SGHRS; CDR2 reads YFSETQ. The CDR3 spans 14 residues. Trimming cost V 4 bases and J 4 bases; bases outside gene matches: 5. The CDR3 nucleotides are TGCGCCAGCAGCCCGGGACAGGACTCAGATACGCAGTATTTT. Translated: CASSPGQDSDTQYF.

This clone was seen a handful of times. The chain recombines TRBV7-3 with TRBJ2-5; D uncertain. Looked up from germline, CDR1 is SGHTA and CDR2 is FQGTGA. The CDR3 spans 13 residues. V was shortened by 3 bases and J by 2 bases, with 7 bases between the two germline ends. The CDR3 bases are TGTGCCAGCAGCTTGAGTCCTCAAGAGACCCAGTACTTC. It specifies CASSLSPQETQYF.

The chain carries TRBV11-2 and TRBJ2-3, with D hard to call. The CDR3 extends over 15 amino acids. Between the trimmed V and J ends, which lost 2 bases and 4 bases, there was a span of 13 bases. Germline CDR1 SGHAT, CDR2 FQNNGV. CDR3 in amino acids: CASSLFSLEADTQYF. The CDR3 DNA follows: TGTGCCAGCAGCTTATTCTCCCTAGAAGCAGATACGCAGTATTTT.

V is TRBV7-2 and J is TRBJ2-7; a weak D match, TRBD2 (5 bases). Trimming removed 5 bases at V and 7 bases at J, with 15 bases between. Germline CDR1 and CDR2: SGHTA and FQGNSA. The length of the CDR3 is 13 residues. The CDR3 loop is CASSLGKAREQYF. The DNA of the CDR3 is TGTGCCAGCAGCCTCGGGAAAGCGCGTGAGCAGTACTTC.

The chain couples TRBV30 to TRBJ1-4; 9 positions match TRBD1. Trimming at V came to 3 bases and at J to 8 bases, leaving 7 bases not matched to a gene. CDR3 length: 14 residues. Germline values: CDR1 GTSNPN, CDR2 SVGIG (reference sequence). CDR3 region: CAWSGRDREEKLFF. The CDR3 nucleotides read TGTGCCTGGAGCGGACGGGACAGGGAGGAAAAACTGTTTTTT.